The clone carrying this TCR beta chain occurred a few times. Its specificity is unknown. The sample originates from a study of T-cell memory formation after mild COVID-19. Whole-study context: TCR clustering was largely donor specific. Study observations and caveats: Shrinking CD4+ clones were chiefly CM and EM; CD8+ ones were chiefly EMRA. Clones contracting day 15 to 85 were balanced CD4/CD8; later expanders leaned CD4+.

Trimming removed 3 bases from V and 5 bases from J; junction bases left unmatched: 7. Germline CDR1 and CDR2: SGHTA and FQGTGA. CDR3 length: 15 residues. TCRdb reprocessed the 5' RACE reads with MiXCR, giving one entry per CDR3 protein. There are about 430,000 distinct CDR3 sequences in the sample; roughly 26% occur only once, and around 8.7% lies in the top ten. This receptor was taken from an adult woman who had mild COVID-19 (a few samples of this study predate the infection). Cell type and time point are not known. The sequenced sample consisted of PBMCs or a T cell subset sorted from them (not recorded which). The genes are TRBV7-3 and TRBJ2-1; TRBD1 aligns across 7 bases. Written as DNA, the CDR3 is TGTGCCAGCAGCTTCTCCCCGGGACAGAACAATGAGCAGTTCTTC. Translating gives CASSFSPGQNNEQFF.